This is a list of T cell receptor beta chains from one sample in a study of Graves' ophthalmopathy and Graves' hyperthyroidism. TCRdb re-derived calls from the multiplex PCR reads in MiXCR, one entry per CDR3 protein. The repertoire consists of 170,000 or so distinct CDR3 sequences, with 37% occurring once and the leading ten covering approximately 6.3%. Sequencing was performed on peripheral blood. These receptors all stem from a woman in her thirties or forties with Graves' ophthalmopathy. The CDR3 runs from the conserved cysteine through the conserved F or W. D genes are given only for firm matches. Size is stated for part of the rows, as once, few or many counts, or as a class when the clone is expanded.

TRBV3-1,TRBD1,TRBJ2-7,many,TGTGCCAGCAGCCGCTCAGGGGGCGAGCAGTACTTC,CASSRSGGEQYF
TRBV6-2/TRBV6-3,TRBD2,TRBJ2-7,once,TGTGCCAGCCCCCCGAGGAGAAGCGGGAAGGTCGAGCAGTACTTC,CASPPRRSGKVEQYF
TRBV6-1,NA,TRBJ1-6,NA,TGTGCCAGCAAAAACGGTGGAGGGGCAGTCCACTTT,CASKNGGGAVHF
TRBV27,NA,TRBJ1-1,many,TGTGCCAGCAGTATCGACTGGGGGGTAAACACTGAAGCTTTCTTT,CASSIDWGVNTEAFF
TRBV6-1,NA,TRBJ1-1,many,TGTGCCAGCATATGGTGGGGGAACACTGAAGCTTTCTTT,CASIWWGNTEAFF
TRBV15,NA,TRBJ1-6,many,TGTGCCACCAGCGGACCCGGGCGGTCACCCCTCCACTTT,CATSGPGRSPLHF
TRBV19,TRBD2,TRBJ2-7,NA,TGTGCCAGTAGTAAAAGCGGGAGGGCGGGGGACGAGCAGTACTTC,CASSKSGRAGDEQYF
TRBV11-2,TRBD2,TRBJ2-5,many,TGTGCCAGCAGCTTAGATGTAACCCGGGGGGGCGAGACCCAGTACTTC,CASSLDVTRGGETQYF
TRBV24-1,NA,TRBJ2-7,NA,TGTGCCACCAGTGATCGGACGGGATACGAGCAGTACTTC,CATSDRTGYEQYF
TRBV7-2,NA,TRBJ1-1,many,TGTGCCAGCAGCTTAGTCTTCGGGCAGAACACTGAAGCTTTCTTT,CASSLVFGQNTEAFF
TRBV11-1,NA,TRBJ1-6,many,TGTGCCAGCAGCACAACCGGGAGCATTGGCCGAGAACCCCTCCACTTT,CASSTTGSIGREPLHF
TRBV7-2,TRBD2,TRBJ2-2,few,TGTGCCAGCAGCCGGACTAGTGTGGGGGAGCTGTTTTTT,CASSRTSVGELFF
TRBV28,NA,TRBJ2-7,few,TGTGCCAGCAGCCCAAGAACACCCGAGCAGTACTTC,CASSPRTPEQYF
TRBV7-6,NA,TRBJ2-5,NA,TGTGCCAGCAGCACCCACTCAGGGGTAGGGGAGACCCAGTACTTC,CASSTHSGVGETQYF
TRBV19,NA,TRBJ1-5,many,TGTGCCAGTAGCCTGAAGGGATTCAATCAGCCCCAGCATTTT,CASSLKGFNQPQHF
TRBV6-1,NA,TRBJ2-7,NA,TGTGCCAGCAGACCCTACCGGGGAAGGTCCTACGAGCAGTACTTC,CASRPYRGRSYEQYF
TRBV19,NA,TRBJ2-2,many,TGTGCCAGTAGTTTGACAGGTTTTTCCGACACCGGGGAGCTGTTTTTT,CASSLTGFSDTGELFF
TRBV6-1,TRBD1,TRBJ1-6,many,TGTGCCAGCAGAAAGGACAGGGAAAATTCACCCCTCCACTTT,CASRKDRENSPLHF
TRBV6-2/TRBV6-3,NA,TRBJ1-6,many,TGTGCCAGCAGTTACTCGAGGGGGGCGCGGACCCTCCACTTT,CASSYSRGARTLHF
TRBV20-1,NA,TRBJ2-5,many,TGCAGTGCTAGACGGCTAGCTTTTGGACAAGAGACCCAGTACTTC,CSARRLAFGQETQYF
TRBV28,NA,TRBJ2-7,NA,TGTGCCAGCAACGACAGTGCCTACGAGCAGTACTTC,CASNDSAYEQYF
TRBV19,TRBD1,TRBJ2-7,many,TGTGCCAGTAGTACGACAGGGGCCTACGAGCAGTACTTC,CASSTTGAYEQYF
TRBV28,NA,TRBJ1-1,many,TGTGCCAGCAGTGATGGGACGTCTTTCTTT,CASSDGTSFF
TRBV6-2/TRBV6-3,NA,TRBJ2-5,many,TGTGCCAGCAGAAGAATTAGTGGCCAGGAGACCCAGTACTTC,CASRRISGQETQYF
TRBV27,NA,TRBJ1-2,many,TGTGCCAGCATTCAATTCGTCCGGGCCCCTGGTGGCTACACCTTC,CASIQFVRAPGGYTF
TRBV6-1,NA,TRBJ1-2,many,TGTGCCAGCAGTGAGAGTCCCGGCTACACCTTC,CASSESPGYTF
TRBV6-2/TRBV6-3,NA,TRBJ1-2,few,TGTGCCAGCAGTTCCCGGGGAGGAACGGGAATAACCAGCTATGGCTACACCTTC,CASSSRGGTGITSYGYTF
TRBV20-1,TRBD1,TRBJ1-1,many,TGCAGTGCTACTTCCGTCGGACAGGGCATCTCTGAAGCTTTCTTT,CSATSVGQGISEAFF
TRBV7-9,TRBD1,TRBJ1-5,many,TGTGCCAGCAGCTTGGGACAGGGAGACAATCAGCCCCAGCATTTT,CASSLGQGDNQPQHF
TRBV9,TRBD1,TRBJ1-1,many,TGTGCCAGCAGCGTAGAGCCCACGGGACAGGTGAACACTGAAGCTTTCTTT,CASSVEPTGQVNTEAFF